The sequence of this TCR beta chain was determined in a study of response to subunit inactivated influenza vaccine. This clonotype was seen a handful of times. Its specificity is unknown. TCRdb redid the calling of the RT-PCR reads with MiXCR, one entry per CDR3 protein. The profile covers fewer than 800,000 distinct CDR3 sequences, with around 16% appearing a single time and 11% taken by the ten largest. The study's findings and limits: Authors suggested seasonal influenza vaccinations each recruit few new T cells.

Sequenced material: PBMCs from blood, taken approximately 13 days after vaccination. This receptor was identified in a man aged 45 to 65 who received an inactivated influenza vaccine.

The DNA for the CDR3 is TGTGCCAGCAGGATACTAGCGGGGGGGAGCACCGGGGAGCTGTTTTTT. It yields the protein CASRILAGGSTGELFF. The chain joins TRBV27 to TRBJ2-2, with 13 bases matching TRBD2. The CDR3 extends over 16 amino acids. Per germline, CDR1 MNHEY and CDR2 SMNVEV (reference sequence). The V and J ends lost 6 bases and 4 bases, in that order; junction bases with no gene match: 5.